The 15 T cell receptor beta chains in this list originate from one sample, sequenced in a study of cytomegalovirus exposure and HLA in healthy donors. 13 Jbeta primers and 60 Vbeta primers were used for the PCR. Sequencing used immunoSEQ multiplex PCR; TCRdb keeps in-frame clones, though not all of them. In the table there are over 150,000 clones, approximately 80% of which are singletons. Sequenced sample: PBMCs. The receptors stem from a male donor in good health and CMV-seropositive.

The chain employs TRBV25-1 and TRBJ1-3; D is unclear. The CDR3 has 15 residues. The V end was cut by 2 bases, the J end by 4 bases, with 12 bases between. CDR1 and CDR2 from the germline V gene are MGHDK and SYGVNS. CDR3 in DNA: TGTGCCAGCAGTGAAGCCGGGAGAGTGGGAAACACCATATATTTT. This encodes CASSEAGRVGNTIYF.

The chain combines TRBV20-1 with TRBJ1-2, with D hard to call. The CDR3 runs 10 residues. The germline V gene has CDR1 DFQATT and CDR2 SNEGSKA (reference sequence). The CDR3 here is CRPTGDGYTF. CDR3 sequence (DNA): TGCAGACCCACCGGGGATGGCTACACCTTC.

This sequence joins TRBV18 and TRBJ2-1, with D tentatively TRBD1 (5 bases). The V end lost 5 bases, the J end lost 5 bases, and 7 bases lay between the germline ends. The CDR3 length is 12 residues. The germline V gene has CDR1 KGHSH and CDR2 LQKENI. As DNA, the CDR3 is TGTGCCAGCTCAGACAGAGACAATGAGCAGTTCTTC. Translated, it gives CASSDRDNEQFF.

This clone was detected only once. The rearrangement uses TRBV30 and TRBJ1-2, with D uncertain. Germline V gene data show CDR1 as GTSNPN and CDR2 as SVGIG (reference sequence). The CDR3 totals 11 residues. The germline V and J ends were trimmed by 0 bases and 8 bases, with 7 bases remaining between them. As DNA, the CDR3 is TGTGCCTGGAGTGTACTGAGGGGCTACACCTTC. Protein product: CAWSVLRGYTF.

Only a few counts were recorded for this clone. The CDR3 DNA follows: TGTGCCAGCGGGGTCGGGGGGGCTAGCAATCAGCCCCAGCATTTT. Protein product: CASGVGGASNQPQHF. This chain links TRBV2 with TRBJ1-5; a weak D match, TRBD1 (6 bases). Germline V gene sequence: CDR1 SNHLY, CDR2 FYNNEI. The length of the CDR3 is 15 residues. V shed 8 bases and J shed 0 bases, with 14 bases lying between them.

The genes are TRBV28 and TRBJ2-1; a possible D gene is TRBD2 (5 bases). Germline CDR1 reads MDHEN; CDR2 reads SYDVKM. V was shortened by 6 bases and J by 3 bases, with 12 bases between the two germline ends. The CDR3 consists of 14 residues. CDR3 region: CASRAGRGYNEQFF. For the CDR3, the DNA is TGTGCCAGCAGAGCCGGTCGGGGCTACAATGAGCAGTTCTTC.

The CDR3 loop is CASSSAGGGADTQYF. The CDR3 coding sequence is TGTGCCAGCAGCTCGGCGGGGGGGGGAGCAGATACGCAGTATTTT. The chain employs TRBV7-9 and TRBJ2-3; 9 nucleotides match TRBD2. Germline loops: CDR1 SEHNR, CDR2 FQNEAQ (reference sequence). The CDR3 spans 15 residues. The V and J ends lost 4 bases and 4 bases, in that order; junction bases with no gene match: 6.

The rearrangement links TRBV13 to TRBJ2-3; the match to TRBD1 covers 9 bases. The CDR3 runs to 16 residues. The V gene's germline CDR1 is PRHDT and CDR2 FYEKMQ (reference sequence). The junction had 9 bases not matched to a gene; V was cut back by 5 bases and J by 3 bases. The CDR3 loop reads CASSRRTGVGTDTQYF. Written as DNA, the CDR3 is TGTGCCAGCAGCAGACGGACAGGGGTTGGTACAGATACGCAGTATTTT.

The rearrangement joins TRBV19 to TRBJ2-5, with a weak D call TRBD2 (5 bases). The germline gives CDR1 LNHDA, CDR2 SQIVND (reference sequence). The CDR3 has 14 residues. The germline V and J ends were trimmed by 6 bases and 0 bases, with 11 bases remaining between them. CDR3 nucleotide sequence: TGTGCCAGTAGGTCGAGGGAGTACCAAGAGACCCAGTACTTC. It codes for CASRSREYQETQYF.

This sequence joins TRBV7-8 and TRBJ2-7; 13 nucleotides agree with TRBD2. Germline V gene sequence: CDR1 SGHVS, CDR2 FQNEAQ. V trimming: 4 bases; J trimming: 3 bases; junction bases outside the gene matches: 6. This CDR3 spans 16 amino acids. CDR3 sequence (DNA): TGTGCCAGCAGCTCGACTAGCGGGAGGCAAGTCTACGAGCAGTACTTC. It is translated as CASSSTSGRQVYEQYF. The full variable domain, rest sourced from reference TRBV7-8 and TRBJ2-7, is GAGVSQSPRYKVAKRGQDVALRCDPISGHVSLFWYQQALGQGPEFLTYFQNEAQLDKSGLPSDRFFAERPEGSVSTLKIQRTQQEDSAVYLCASSSTSGRQVYEQYFGPGTRLTVT.

This chain connects TRBV28 to TRBJ1-2; perhaps TRBD1 as D (5 bases). The CDR3 is 14 residues long. V was trimmed by 2 bases and J by 4 bases, leaving 11 bases between them. The germline CDR1 and CDR2 sequences are MDHEN and SYDVKM. CDR3: CASSLGAGSYGYTF. CDR3 nucleotide sequence: TGTGCCAGCAGTTTAGGGGCAGGCAGCTATGGCTACACCTTC.

The chain has TRBV13 and TRBJ1-2; D perhaps matches TRBD1 (5 bases). Trimming took off 1 base at V and 3 bases at J, with 21 bases between the two ends. Per the germline V gene, CDR1 is PRHDT and CDR2 is FYEKMQ (reference sequence). This CDR3 is 18 amino acids long. CDR3 in amino acids: CASSLDSLRHLGDYGYTF. The DNA for the CDR3 is TGTGCCAGCAGCTTAGACAGTCTCCGACACCTAGGGGACTATGGCTACACCTTC.

V gene TRBV5-1 combines with J gene TRBJ1-1; 7 nucleotides agree with TRBD1. The J segment lost 1 base and the V segment lost 2 bases, leaving 5 bases of the junction unmatched. The CDR3 spans 15 residues. Per the germline V gene, CDR1 is SGHRS and CDR2 is YFSETQ. CDR3 DNA sequence: TGCGCCAGCAGCTTACAGGGGCCGTCGAACACTGAAGCTTTCTTT. The encoded protein is CASSLQGPSNTEAFF.

This sequence joins TRBV29-1 and TRBJ2-7; 7 bases line up with TRBD1. V dropped 6 bases and J dropped 0; count of bases not matched to a gene: 8. Germline CDR1 and CDR2: SQVTM and ANQGSEA. This CDR3 has 14 amino acids. The CDR3 reads CSVWTGSNSYEQYF. CDR3 DNA sequence: TGCAGCGTGTGGACAGGATCTAACTCCTACGAGCAGTACTTC.

The chain employs TRBV21-1 and TRBJ2-3; the D call TRBD2 from the table was never checked on the DNA. TRBV21-1 is a recognized pseudogene. The CDR3 is made up of 14 amino acids. For the CDR3, the DNA is TGTGCCAGCAGCAAAAGGAAATTGCGGGGACTGCAGTATTTT. Translating it yields CASSKRKLRGLQYF.